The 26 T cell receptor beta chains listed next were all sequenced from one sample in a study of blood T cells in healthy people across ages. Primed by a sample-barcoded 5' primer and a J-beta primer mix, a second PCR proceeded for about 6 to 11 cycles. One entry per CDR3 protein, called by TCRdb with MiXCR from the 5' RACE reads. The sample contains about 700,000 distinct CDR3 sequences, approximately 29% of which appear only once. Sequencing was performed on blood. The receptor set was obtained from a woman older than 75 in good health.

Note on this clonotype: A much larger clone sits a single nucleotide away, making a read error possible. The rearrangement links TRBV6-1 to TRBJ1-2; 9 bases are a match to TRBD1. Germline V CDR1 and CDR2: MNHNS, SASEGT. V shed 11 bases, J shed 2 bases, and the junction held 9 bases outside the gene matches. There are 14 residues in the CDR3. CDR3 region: CACGRQGVNYGYTF. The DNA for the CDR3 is TGTGCCTGCGGAAGACAGGGGGTGAACTATGGCTACACCTTC.

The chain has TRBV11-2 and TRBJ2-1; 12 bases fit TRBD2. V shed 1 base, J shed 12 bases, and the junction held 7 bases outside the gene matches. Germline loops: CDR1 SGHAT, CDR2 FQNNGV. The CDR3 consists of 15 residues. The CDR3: CASSLGLAGGSRQFF. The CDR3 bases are TGTGCCAGCAGCTTAGGGCTAGCGGGGGGGAGTAGGCAGTTCTTC.

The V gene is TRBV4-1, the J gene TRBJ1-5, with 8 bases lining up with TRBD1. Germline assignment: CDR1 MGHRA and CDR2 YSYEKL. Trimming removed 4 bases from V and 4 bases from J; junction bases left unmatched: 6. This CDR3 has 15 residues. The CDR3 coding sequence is TGCGCCAGCAGCCCAGACAGGGGAACGAATCAGCCCCAGCATTTT. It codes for CASSPDRGTNQPQHF.

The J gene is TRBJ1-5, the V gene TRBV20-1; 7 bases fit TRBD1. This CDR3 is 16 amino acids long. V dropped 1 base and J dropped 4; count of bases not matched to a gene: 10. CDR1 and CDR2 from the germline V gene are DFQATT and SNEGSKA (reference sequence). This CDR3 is CSARVGLQGRNQPQHF. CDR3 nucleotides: TGCAGTGCTAGAGTGGGTCTACAGGGGAGGAATCAGCCCCAGCATTTT.

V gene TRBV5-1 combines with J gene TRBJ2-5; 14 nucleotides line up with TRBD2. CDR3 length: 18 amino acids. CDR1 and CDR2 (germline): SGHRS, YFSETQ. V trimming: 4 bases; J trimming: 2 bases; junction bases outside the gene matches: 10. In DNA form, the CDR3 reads TGCGCCAGCAGCATAGGACTAGCGGGGGGATGGGGGCAAGAGACCCAGTACTTC. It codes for CASSIGLAGGWGQETQYF.

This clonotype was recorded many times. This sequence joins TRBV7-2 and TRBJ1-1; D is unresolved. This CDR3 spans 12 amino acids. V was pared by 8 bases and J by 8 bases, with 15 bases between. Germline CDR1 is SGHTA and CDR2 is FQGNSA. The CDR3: CASHEARPEAFF. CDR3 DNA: TGTGCCAGCCACGAAGCCCGTCCGGAAGCTTTCTTT.

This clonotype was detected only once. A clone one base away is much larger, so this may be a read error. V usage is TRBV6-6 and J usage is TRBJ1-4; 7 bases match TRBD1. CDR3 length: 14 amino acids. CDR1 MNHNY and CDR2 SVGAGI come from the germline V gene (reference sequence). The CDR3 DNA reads TGTGCCGGCAGTTACCGACAGGGTGCGGAAAAACTGTTTTTT. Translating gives CAGSYRQGAEKLFF.

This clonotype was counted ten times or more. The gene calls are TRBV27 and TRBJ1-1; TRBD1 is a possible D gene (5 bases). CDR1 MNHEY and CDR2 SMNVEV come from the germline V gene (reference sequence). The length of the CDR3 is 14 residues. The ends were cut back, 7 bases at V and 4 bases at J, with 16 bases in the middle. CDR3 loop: CASTPGDWGTEAFF. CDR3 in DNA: TGTGCCAGCACCCCGGGGGATTGGGGCACTGAAGCTTTCTTT.

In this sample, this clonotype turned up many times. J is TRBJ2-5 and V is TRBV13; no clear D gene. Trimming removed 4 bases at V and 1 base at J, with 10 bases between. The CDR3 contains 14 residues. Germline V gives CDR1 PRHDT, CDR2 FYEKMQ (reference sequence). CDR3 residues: CASSSPGFQETQYF. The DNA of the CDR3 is TGTGCCAGCAGCTCCCCCGGTTTCCAAGAGACCCAGTACTTC.

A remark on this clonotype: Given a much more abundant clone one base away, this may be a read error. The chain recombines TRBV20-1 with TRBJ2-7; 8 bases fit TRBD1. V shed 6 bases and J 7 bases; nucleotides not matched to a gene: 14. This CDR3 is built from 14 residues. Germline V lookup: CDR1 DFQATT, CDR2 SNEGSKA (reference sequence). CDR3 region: CSAGGQGFYNEQYF. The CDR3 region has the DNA TGCAGTGCCGGCGGACAGGGTTTCTACAATGAGCAGTACTTC.

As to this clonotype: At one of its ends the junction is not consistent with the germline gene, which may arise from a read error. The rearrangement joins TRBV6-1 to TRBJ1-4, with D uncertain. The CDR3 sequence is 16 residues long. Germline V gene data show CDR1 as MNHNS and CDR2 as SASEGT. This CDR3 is CASSVRPPTTNEKLFF. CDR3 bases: TGTGCCAGCAGTGTCCGGCCCCCCACAACTAATGAAAAATTGTTTTTT.

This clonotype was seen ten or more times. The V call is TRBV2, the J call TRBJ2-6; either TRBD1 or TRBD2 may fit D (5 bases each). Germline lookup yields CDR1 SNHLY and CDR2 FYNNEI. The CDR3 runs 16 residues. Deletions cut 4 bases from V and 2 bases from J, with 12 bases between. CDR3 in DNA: TGTGCCAGCAGTGGGGGGAGCCTCACTGGGGCCAACGTCCTGACTTTC. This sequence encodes CASSGGSLTGANVLTF.

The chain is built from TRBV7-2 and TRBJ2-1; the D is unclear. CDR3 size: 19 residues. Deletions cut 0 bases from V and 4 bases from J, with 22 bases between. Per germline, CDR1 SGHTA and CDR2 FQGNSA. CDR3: CASSLASGLTQQRYNEQFF. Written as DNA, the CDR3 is TGTGCCAGCAGCTTAGCGTCAGGCCTTACCCAGCAACGGTACAATGAGCAGTTCTTC. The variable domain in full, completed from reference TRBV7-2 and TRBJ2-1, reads GAGVSQSPSNKVTEKGKDVELRCDPISGHTALYWYRQSLGQGLEFLIYFQGNSAPDKSGLPSDRFSAERTGGSVSTLTIQRTQQEDSAVYLCASSLASGLTQQRYNEQFFGPGTRLTVL.

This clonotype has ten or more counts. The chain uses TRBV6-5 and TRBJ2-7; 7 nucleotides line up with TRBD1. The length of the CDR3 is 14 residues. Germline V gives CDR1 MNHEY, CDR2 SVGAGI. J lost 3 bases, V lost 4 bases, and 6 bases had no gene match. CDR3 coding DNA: TGTGCCAGCAGTTTAAGGCAGGGGGTCTACGAGCAGTACTTC. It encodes CASSLRQGVYEQYF.

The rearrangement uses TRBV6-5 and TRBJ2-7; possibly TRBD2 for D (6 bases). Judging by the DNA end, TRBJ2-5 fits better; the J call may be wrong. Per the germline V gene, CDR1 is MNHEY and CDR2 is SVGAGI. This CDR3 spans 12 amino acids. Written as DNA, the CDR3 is TGTGCCAGCAGTATGGAGGGGCAGACCCAGTACTTC. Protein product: CASSMEGQTQYF.

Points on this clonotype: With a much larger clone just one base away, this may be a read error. CDR3 amino acids: CASSLGTGGFEQYF. The CDR3, as DNA: TGTGCCAGCAGTCTCGGGACAGGGGGCTTCGAGCAGTACTTC. The rearrangement links TRBV6-2 or TRBV6-3 to TRBJ2-7; 12 nucleotides agree with TRBD1. V lost 5 bases to trimming and J lost 6 bases; unmatched junction nucleotides: 5. Germline CDR1 MNHEY, CDR2 SVGEGT. This CDR3 region has 14 residues.

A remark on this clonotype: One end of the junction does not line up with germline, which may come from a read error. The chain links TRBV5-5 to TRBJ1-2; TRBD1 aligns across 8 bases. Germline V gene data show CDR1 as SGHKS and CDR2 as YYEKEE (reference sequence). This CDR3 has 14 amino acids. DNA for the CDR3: TGCGCCAGCGGGCTCAGGGGGCATAACTATGGCTACACCTTC. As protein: CASGLRGHNYGYTF.

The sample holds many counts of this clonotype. The CDR3 coding sequence is TGTGCCAGCAGTGGCGCCGGGACTGAAATCACAGATACGCAGTATTTT. It codes for CASSGAGTEITDTQYF. The chain recombines TRBV28 with TRBJ2-3; possible D gene TRBD2, 6 bases. Germline lookup yields CDR1 MDHEN and CDR2 SYDVKM. V was trimmed by 5 bases and J by 2 bases, leaving 17 bases between them. CDR3 length: 16 residues.

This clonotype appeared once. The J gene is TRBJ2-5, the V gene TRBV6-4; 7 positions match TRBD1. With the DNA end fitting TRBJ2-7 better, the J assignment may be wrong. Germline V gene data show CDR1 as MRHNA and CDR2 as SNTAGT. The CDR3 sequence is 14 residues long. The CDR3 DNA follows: TGTGCCAGCAGGACGGTGGACAGGTGGGGCGAGCAGTACTTC. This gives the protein CASRTVDRWGEQYF.

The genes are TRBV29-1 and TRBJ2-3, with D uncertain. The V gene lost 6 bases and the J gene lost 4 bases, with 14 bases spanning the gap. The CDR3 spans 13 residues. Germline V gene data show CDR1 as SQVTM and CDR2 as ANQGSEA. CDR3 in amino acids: CSVERPGPDTQYF. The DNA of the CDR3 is TGCAGCGTCGAAAGACCCGGACCAGATACGCAGTATTTT.

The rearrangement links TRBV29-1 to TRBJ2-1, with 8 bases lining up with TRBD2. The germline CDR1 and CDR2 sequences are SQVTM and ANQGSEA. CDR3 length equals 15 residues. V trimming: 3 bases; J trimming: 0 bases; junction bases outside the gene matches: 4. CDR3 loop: CSVDGAGGSYNEQFF. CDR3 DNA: TGCAGCGTTGATGGCGCGGGGGGCTCCTACAATGAGCAGTTCTTC.

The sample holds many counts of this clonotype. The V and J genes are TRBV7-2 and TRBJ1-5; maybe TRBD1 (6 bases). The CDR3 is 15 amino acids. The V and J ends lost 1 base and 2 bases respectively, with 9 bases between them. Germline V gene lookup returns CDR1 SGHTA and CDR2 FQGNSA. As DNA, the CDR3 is TGTGCCAGCAGCTTAGTGGGGGCAGGCAATCAGCCCCAGCATTTT. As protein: CASSLVGAGNQPQHF. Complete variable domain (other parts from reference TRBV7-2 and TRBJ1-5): GAGVSQSPSNKVTEKGKDVELRCDPISGHTALYWYRQSLGQGLEFLIYFQGNSAPDKSGLPSDRFSAERTGGSVSTLTIQRTQQEDSAVYLCASSLVGAGNQPQHFGDGTRLSIL.

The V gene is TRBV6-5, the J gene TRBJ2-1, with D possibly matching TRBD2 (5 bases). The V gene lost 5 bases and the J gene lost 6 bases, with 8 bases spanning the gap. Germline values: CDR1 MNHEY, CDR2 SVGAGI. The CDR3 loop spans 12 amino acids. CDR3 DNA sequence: TGTGCCAGCAGTGGAGAGGGCAATGAGCAGTTCTTC. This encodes CASSGEGNEQFF.

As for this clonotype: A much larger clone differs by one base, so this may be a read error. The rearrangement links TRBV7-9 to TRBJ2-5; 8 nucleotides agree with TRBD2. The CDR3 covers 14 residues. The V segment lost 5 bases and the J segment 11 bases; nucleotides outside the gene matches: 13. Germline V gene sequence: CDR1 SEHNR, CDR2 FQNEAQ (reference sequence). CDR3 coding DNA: TGTGCCAGCAGCCCGGGGGGGCTTTTCAATGAGCAGTACTTC. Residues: CASSPGGLFNEQYF.

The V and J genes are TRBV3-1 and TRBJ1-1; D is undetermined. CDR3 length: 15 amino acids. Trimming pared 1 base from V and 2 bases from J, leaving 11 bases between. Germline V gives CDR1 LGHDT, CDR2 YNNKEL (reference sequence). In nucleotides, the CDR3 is TGTGCCAGCAGCCAAGCCGGGGAGACCAACACTGAAGCTTTCTTT. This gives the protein CASSQAGETNTEAFF.

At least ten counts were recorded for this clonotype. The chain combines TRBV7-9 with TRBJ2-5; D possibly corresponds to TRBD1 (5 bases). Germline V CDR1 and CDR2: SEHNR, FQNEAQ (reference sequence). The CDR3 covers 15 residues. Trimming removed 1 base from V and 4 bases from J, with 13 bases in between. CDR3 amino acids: CASSLGGPQGETQYF. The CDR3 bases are TGTGCCAGCAGCTTAGGAGGACCCCAGGGAGAGACCCAGTACTTC.